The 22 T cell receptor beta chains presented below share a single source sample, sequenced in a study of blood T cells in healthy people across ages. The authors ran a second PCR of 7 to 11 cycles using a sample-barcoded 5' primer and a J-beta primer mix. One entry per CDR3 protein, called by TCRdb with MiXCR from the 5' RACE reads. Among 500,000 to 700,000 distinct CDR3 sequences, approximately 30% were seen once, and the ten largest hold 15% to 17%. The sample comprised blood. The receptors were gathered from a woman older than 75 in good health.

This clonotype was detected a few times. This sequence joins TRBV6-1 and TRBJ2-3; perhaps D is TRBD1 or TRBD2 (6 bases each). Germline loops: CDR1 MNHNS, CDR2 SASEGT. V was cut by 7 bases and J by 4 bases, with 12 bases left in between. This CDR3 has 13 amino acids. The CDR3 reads CASTGGGPDTQYF. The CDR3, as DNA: TGTGCCAGCACCGGAGGGGGGCCAGATACGCAGTATTTT.

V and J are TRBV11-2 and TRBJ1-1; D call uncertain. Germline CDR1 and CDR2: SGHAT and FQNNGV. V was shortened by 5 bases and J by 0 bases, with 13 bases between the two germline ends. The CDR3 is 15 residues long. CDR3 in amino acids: CASSKFRDMNTEAFF. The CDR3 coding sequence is TGTGCCAGCAGCAAGTTTAGAGACATGAACACTGAAGCTTTCTTT.

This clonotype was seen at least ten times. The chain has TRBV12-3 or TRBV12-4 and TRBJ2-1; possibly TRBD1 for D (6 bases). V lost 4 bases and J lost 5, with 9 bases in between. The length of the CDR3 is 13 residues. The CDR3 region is CASSWTDDNEQFF. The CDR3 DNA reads TGTGCCAGCAGTTGGACAGACGACAATGAGCAGTTCTTC.

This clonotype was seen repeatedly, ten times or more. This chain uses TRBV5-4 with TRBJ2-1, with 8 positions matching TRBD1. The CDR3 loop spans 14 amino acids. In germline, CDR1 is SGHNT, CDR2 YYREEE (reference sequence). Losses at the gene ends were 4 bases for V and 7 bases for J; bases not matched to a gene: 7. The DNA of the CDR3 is TGTGCCAGCAGCCTTTGGACAGGGAGTAATGAGCAGTTCTTC. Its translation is CASSLWTGSNEQFF.

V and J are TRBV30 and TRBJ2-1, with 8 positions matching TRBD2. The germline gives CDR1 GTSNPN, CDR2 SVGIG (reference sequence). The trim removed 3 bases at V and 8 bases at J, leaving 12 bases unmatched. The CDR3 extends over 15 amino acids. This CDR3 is CAWSLPRGGRYEQFF. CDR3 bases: TGTGCCTGGAGCCTCCCACGGGGGGGCCGCTATGAGCAGTTCTTC. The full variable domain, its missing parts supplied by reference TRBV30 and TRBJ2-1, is SQTIHQWPATLVQPVGSPLSLECTVEGTSNPNLYWYRQAAGRGLQLLFYSVGIGQISSEVPQNLSASRPQDRQFILSSKKLLLSDSGFYLCAWSLPRGGRYEQFFGPGTRLTVL.

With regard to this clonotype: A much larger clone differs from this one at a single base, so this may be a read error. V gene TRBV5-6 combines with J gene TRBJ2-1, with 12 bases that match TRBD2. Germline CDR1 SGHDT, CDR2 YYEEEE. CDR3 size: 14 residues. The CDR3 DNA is TGTGTCAGCTTGCGGGCTAGCGGGGGGGCTGAGCAGTTCTTC. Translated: CVSLRASGGAEQFF. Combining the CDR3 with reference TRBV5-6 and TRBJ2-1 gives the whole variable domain DAGVTQSPTHLIKTRGQQVTLRCSPKSGHDTVSWYQQALGQGPQFIFQYYEEEERQRGNFPDRFSGHQFPNYSSELNVNALLLGDSALYLCVSLRASGGAEQFFGPGTRLTVL.

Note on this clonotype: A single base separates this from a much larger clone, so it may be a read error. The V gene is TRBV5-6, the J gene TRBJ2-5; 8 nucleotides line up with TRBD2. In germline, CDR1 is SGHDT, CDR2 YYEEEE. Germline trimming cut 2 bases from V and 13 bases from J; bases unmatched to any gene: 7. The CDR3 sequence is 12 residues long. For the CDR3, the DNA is TGTGCCAGCAGCTTCGGGGGGGGCAGGACGTACTTC. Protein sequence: CASSFGGGRTYF.

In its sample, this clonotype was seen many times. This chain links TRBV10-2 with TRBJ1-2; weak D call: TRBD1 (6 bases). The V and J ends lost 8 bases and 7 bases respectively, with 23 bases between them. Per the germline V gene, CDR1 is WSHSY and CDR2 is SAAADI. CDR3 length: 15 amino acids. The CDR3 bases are TGCGCCAGCGGCGGTCTTATCGGGGACAAGAGTGGCTACACCTTC. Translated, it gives CASGGLIGDKSGYTF.

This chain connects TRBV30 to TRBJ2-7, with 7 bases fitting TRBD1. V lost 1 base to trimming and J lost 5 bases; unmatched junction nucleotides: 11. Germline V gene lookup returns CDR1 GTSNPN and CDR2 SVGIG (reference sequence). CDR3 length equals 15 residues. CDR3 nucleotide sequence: TGTGCCTGGAGTGCCCACAGGGGATTCAGCGACGAGCAGTACTTC. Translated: CAWSAHRGFSDEQYF.

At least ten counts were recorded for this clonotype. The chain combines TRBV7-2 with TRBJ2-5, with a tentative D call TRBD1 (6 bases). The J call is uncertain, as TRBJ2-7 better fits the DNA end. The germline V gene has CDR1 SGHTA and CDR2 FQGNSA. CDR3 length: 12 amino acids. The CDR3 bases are TGTGCCAGCAGCAAACAGGGTTTCGAGCAGTACTTC. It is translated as CASSKQGFEQYF.

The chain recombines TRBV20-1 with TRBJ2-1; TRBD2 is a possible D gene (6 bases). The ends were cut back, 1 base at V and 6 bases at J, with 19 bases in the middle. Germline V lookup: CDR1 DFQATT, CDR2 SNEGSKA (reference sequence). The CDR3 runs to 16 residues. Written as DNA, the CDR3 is TGCAGTGCTAGAGTCCCGGGGGTAGTAAGGTTCAATGAGCAGTTCTTC. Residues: CSARVPGVVRFNEQFF.

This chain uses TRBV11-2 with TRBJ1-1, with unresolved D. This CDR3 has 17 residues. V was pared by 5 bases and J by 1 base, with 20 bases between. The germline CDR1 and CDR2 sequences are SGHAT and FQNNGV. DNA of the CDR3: TGTGCCAGCAGCCCACTCAATATGGGAAATAGGAACACTGAAGCTTTCTTT. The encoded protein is CASSPLNMGNRNTEAFF.

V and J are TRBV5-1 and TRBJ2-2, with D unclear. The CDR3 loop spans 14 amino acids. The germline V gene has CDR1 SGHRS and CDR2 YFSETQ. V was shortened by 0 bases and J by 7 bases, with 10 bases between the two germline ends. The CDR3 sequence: CASSLVKANGELFF. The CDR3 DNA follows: TGCGCCAGCAGCTTGGTAAAGGCGAACGGGGAGCTGTTTTTT.

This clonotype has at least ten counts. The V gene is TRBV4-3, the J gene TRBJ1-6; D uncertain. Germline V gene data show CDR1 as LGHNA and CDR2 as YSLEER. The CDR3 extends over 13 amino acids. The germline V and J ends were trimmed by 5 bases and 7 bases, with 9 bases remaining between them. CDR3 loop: CASSSGRNSPLHF. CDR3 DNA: TGCGCCAGCAGCTCCGGGCGGAATTCACCCCTCCACTTT.

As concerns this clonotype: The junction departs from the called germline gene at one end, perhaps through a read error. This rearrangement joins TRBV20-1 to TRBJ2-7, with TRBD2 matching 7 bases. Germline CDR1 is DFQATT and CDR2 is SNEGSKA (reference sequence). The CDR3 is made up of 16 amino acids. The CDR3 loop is CGASVPTRGSVYEQYF. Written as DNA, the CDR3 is TGCGGTGCTAGCGTACCGACTCGCGGGAGTGTCTACGAGCAGTACTTC.

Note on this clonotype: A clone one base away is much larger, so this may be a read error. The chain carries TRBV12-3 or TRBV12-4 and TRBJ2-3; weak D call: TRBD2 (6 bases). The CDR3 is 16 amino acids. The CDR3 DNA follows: TGTGCCAGCAGTGGGAACGGACTACGCCGGGCAGATACGGAGTATTTT. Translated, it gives CASSGNGLRRADTEYF.

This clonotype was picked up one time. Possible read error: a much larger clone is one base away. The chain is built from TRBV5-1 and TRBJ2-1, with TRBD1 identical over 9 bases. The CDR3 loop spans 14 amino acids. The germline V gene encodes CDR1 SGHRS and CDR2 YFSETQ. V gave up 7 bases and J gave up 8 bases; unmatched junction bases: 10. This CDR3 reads CASDLTGGYHEQFF. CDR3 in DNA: TGCGCCAGCGACCTGACAGGGGGTTACCATGAGCAGTTCTTC.

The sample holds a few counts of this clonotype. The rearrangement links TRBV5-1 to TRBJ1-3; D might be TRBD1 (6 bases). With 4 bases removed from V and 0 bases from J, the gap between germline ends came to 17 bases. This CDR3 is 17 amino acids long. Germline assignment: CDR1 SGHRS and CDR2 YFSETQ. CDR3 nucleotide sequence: TGCGCCAGCAGCCCGTCGAGGGGGGCTAGCTCTGGAAACACCATATATTTT. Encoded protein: CASSPSRGASSGNTIYF.

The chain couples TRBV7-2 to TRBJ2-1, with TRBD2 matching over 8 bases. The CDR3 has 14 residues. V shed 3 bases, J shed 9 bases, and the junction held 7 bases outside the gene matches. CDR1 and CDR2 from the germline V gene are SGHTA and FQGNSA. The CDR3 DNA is TGTGCCAGCAGCTTGGCGGGAGGAGTTGGTGAGCAGTTCTTC. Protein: CASSLAGGVGEQFF.

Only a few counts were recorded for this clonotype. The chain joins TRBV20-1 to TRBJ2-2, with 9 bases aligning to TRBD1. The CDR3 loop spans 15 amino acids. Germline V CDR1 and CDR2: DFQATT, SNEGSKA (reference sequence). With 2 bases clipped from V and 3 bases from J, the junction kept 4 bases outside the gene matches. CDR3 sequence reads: CSARKQGADTGELFF. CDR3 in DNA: TGCAGTGCTAGAAAACAGGGGGCCGACACCGGGGAGCTGTTTTTT.

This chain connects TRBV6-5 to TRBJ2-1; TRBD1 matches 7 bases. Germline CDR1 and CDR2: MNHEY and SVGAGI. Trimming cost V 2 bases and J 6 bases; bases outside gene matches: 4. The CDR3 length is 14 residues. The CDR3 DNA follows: TGTGCCAGCAGTTACCCGGCAGGGGGCAATGAGCAGTTCTTC. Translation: CASSYPAGGNEQFF.

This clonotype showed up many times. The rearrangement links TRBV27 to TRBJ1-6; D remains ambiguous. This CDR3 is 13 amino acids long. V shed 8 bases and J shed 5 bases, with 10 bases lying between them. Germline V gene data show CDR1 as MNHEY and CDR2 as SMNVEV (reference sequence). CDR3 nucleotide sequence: TGTGCCAGCCGGCGGGCCAATAATTCACCCCTCCACTTT. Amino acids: CASRRANNSPLHF.